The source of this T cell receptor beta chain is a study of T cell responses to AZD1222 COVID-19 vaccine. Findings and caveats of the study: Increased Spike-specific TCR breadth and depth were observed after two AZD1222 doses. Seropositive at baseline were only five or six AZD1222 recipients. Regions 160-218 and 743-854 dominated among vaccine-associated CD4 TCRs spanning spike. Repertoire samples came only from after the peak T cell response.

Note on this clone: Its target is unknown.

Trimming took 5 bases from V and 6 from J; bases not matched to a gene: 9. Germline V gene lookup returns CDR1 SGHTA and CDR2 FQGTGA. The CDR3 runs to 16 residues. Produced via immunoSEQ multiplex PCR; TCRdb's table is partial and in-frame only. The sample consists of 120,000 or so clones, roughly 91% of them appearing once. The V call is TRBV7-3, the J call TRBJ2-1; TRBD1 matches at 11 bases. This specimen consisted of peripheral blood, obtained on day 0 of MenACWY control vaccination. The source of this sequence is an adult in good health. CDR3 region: CASSQKAGTGGNEQFF. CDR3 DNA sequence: TGTGCCAGCAGCCAAAAAGCCGGGACAGGGGGCAATGAGCAGTTCTTC.